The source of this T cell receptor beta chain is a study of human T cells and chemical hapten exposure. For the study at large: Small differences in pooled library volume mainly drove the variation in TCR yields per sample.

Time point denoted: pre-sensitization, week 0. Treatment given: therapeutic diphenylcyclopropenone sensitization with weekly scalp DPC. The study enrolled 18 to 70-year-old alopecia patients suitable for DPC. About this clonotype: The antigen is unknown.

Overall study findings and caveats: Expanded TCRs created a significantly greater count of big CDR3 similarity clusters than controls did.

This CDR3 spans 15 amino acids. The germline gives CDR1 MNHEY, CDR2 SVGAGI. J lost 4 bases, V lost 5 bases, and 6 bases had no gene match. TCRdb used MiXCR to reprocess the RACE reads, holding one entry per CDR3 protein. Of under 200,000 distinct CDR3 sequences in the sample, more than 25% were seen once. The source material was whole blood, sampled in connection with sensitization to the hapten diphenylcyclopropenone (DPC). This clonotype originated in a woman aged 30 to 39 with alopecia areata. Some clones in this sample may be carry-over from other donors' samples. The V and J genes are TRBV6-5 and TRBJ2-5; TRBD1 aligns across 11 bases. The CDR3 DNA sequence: TGTGCCAGCAGTCCCTGGACAGGGGGCGGAGAGACCCAGTACTTC. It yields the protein CASSPWTGGGETQYF.